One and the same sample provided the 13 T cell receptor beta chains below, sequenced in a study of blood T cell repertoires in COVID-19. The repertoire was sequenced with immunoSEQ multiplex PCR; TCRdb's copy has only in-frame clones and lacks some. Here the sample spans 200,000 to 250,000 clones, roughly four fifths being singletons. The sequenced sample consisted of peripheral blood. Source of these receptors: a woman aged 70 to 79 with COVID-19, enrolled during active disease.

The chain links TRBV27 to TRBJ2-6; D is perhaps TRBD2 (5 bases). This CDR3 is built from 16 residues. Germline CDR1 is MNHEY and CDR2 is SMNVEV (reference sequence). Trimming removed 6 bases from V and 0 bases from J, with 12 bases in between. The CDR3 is CASSRGLNSGANVLTF. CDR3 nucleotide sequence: TGTGCCAGCAGCCGCGGACTGAACTCTGGGGCCAACGTCCTGACTTTC.

The CDR3 protein is CASSVRIEQYF. For the CDR3, the DNA is TGTGCCAGCAGTGTTAGAATCGAGCAGTACTTC. This rearrangement joins TRBV28 to TRBJ2-7; unclear D gene. There are 11 residues in the CDR3. Trimming removed 5 bases at V and 6 bases at J, with 8 bases between. Germline CDR1 is MDHEN and CDR2 is SYDVKM.

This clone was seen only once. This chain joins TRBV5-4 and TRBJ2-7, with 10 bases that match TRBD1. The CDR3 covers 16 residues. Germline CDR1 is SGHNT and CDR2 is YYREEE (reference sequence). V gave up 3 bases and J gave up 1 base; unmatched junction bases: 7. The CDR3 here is CASSYMPGQGSYEQYF. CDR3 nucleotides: TGTGCCAGCAGCTATATGCCGGGACAGGGGTCCTACGAGCAGTACTTC. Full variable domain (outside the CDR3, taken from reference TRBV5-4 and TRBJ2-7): ETGVTQSPTHLIKTRGQQVTLRCSSQSGHNTVSWYQQALGQGPQFIFQYYREEENGRGNFPPRFSGLQFPNYSSELNVNALELDDSALYLCASSYMPGQGSYEQYFGPGTRLTVT.

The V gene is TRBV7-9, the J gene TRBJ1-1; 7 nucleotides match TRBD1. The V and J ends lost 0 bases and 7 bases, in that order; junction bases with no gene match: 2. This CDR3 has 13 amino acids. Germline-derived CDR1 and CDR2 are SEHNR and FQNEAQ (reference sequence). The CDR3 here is CASSLAGGNEAFF. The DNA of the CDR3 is TGTGCCAGCAGCTTAGCAGGGGGCAATGAAGCTTTCTTT.

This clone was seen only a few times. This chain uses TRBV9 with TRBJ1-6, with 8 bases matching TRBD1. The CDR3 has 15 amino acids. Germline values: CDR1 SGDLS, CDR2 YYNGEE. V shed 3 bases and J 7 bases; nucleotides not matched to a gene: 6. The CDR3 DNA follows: TGTGCCAGCAGCGGCGGGGACAGGCGAAATTCACCCCTCCACTTT. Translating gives CASSGGDRRNSPLHF.

CDR3 sequence reads: CAWAKGGRNQPQHF. DNA for the CDR3: TGTGCCTGGGCGAAGGGAGGGCGCAATCAGCCCCAGCATTTT. The J gene is TRBJ1-5, the V gene TRBV30; D call uncertain. V was shortened by 5 bases and J by 2 bases, with 13 bases between the two germline ends. The length of the CDR3 is 14 residues. The germline V gene encodes CDR1 GTSNPN and CDR2 SVGIG (reference sequence).

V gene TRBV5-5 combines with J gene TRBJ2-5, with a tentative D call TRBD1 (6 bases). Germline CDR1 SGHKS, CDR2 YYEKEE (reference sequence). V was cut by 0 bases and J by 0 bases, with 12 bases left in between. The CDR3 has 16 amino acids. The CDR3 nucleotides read TGTGCCAGCAGCTTGGAACTTGCAGGGGACCAAGAGACCCAGTACTTC. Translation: CASSLELAGDQETQYF.

The CDR3 region is CASTDPGQGIMNTEAFF. In DNA, the CDR3 is TGTGCCAGCACTGATCCGGGACAGGGTATTATGAACACTGAAGCTTTCTTT. This sequence joins TRBV2 and TRBJ1-1; 9 nucleotides match TRBD1. The CDR3 covers 17 residues. CDR1 is SNHLY and CDR2 is FYNNEI in the germline V gene. With 7 bases clipped from V and 0 bases from J, the junction kept 12 bases outside the gene matches.

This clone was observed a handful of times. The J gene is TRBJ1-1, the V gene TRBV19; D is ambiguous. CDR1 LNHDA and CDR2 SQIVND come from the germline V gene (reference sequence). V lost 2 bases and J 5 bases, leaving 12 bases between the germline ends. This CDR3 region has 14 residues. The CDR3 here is CASSIIRERTEAFF. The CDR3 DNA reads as TGTGCCAGTAGTATAATCCGGGAGCGGACTGAAGCTTTCTTT.

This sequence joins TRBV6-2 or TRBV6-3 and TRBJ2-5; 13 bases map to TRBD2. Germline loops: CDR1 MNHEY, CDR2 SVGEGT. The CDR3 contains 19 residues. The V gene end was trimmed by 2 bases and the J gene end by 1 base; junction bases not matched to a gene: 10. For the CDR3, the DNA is TGTGCCAGCAGTTACCCCGGACTAGCGGGAGACCCGTTCCAAGAGACCCAGTACTTC. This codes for CASSYPGLAGDPFQETQYF.

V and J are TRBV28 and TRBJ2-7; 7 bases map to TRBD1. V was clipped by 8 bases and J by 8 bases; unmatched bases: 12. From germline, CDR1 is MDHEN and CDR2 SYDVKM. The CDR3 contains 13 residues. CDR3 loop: CASDPRQGNKQYF. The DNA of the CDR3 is TGTGCCAGCGATCCCAGACAGGGCAATAAGCAGTACTTC.

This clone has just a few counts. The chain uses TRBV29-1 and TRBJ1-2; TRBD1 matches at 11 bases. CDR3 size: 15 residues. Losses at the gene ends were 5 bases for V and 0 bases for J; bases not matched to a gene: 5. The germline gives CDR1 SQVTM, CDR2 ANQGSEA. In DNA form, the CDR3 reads TGCAGCGTTTGGGACAGGGGGTATTCTAACTATGGCTACACCTTC. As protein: CSVWDRGYSNYGYTF.

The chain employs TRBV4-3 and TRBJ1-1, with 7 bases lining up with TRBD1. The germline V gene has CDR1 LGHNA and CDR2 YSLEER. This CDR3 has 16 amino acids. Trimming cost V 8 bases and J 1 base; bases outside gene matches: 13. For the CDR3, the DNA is TGCGCCAGCTCGGTAGGGGGCAGAACGACGAACACTGAAGCTTTCTTT. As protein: CASSVGGRTTNTEAFF.